This is a list of T cell receptor beta chains from one sample in a study of blood T cell repertoires in COVID-19. Libraries were prepared by immunoSEQ multiplex PCR; TCRdb keeps only in-frame clonotypes and omits some of them. The sample lists fewer than 250,000 clones; 85% were seen once. Sequenced sample: peripheral blood. The source of these receptors is a man in his sixties with COVID-19, enrolled during active disease. Each CDR3 is given with its conserved first and last residue. D genes are given only for firm matches. Expanded clones get a size class; other rows say once, few or many, or leave the size out.

d_call: .
clone_size: .
v_call: TRBV30
j_call: TRBJ2-4
cdr3_nt: TGTGCCTTCGCAAGCGGACTAGCCAAAAACATTCAGTACTTC
cdr3_aa: CAFASGLAKNIQYF

d_call: .
clone_size: .
v_call: TRBV12-3/TRBV12-4
j_call: TRBJ1-3
cdr3_nt: TGTGCCAGCAGTTTAGTAGGAAACACCATATATTTT
cdr3_aa: CASSLVGNTIYF

d_call: .
clone_size: .
v_call: TRBV6-2/TRBV6-3
j_call: TRBJ1-6
cdr3_nt: TGTGCCAGCAGTTACTCGAACATTCGAAGGGGATCACCCCTCCACTTT
cdr3_aa: CASSYSNIRRGSPLHF

d_call: .
clone_size: .
v_call: TRBV3-1/TRBV3-2
j_call: TRBJ1-5
cdr3_nt: TGTGCCAGCAGCCAAGGCTCACAGGGCAGTCAGCCCCAGCATTTT
cdr3_aa: CASSQGSQGSQPQHF

d_call: TRBD1
clone_size: .
v_call: TRBV4-1
j_call: TRBJ1-2
cdr3_nt: TGCGCCAGCAGCCAAGTTGACAGGGTTGGGTATGGCTACACCTTC
cdr3_aa: CASSQVDRVGYGYTF

d_call: .
clone_size: .
v_call: TRBV6-5
j_call: TRBJ1-2
cdr3_nt: TGTGCCAGCAGTCGGGACTATGGCTACACCTTC
cdr3_aa: CASSRDYGYTF

d_call: .
clone_size: .
v_call: TRBV27
j_call: TRBJ1-5
cdr3_nt: TGTGCCAGCCGCAGGGTGGATGGCAATCAGCCCCAGCATTTT
cdr3_aa: CASRRVDGNQPQHF

d_call: .
clone_size: .
v_call: TRBV6-1
j_call: TRBJ1-2
cdr3_nt: TGTGCCAGCAGTGAGGCAGGGGTCTATGGCTACACCTTC
cdr3_aa: CASSEAGVYGYTF

d_call: .
clone_size: .
v_call: TRBV5-4
j_call: TRBJ2-2
cdr3_nt: TGTGCCAGCAGTCTGGAGCAGTCGAACACCGGGGAGCTGTTTTTT
cdr3_aa: CASSLEQSNTGELFF

d_call: TRBD1
clone_size: .
v_call: TRBV12-3/TRBV12-4
j_call: TRBJ1-2
cdr3_nt: TGTGCCAGCAGTTTCGACAGGGGTGGCTACACCTTC
cdr3_aa: CASSFDRGGYTF

d_call: TRBD1
clone_size: .
v_call: TRBV29-1
j_call: TRBJ2-2
cdr3_nt: TGCAGCGCTAACACCGGGACAGGGGGAACCGGGGAGCTGTTTTTT
cdr3_aa: CSANTGTGGTGELFF

d_call: .
clone_size: .
v_call: TRBV5-1
j_call: TRBJ1-6
cdr3_nt: TGCGCCAGCAGCGCCTATCCTCCGGGATCTACCGGGGGGAATTCACCCCTCCACTTT
cdr3_aa: CASSAYPPGSTGGNSPLHF

d_call: .
clone_size: .
v_call: TRBV27
j_call: TRBJ1-4
cdr3_nt: TGTGCCAGCAGTCCCCCCCGGGGGGGAACAACTAATGAAAAACTGTTTTTT
cdr3_aa: CASSPPRGGTTNEKLFF

d_call: .
clone_size: once
v_call: TRBV14
j_call: TRBJ2-1
cdr3_nt: TGTGCCAGCAGCCAGGGTACAGGGCAATACAATGAGCAGTTCTTC
cdr3_aa: CASSQGTGQYNEQFF

d_call: TRBD1
clone_size: .
v_call: TRBV5-1
j_call: TRBJ1-1
cdr3_nt: TGCGCCAGCAGCCCTAAAATAACACAGGGGCACACTGAAGCTTTCTTT
cdr3_aa: CASSPKITQGHTEAFF

d_call: .
clone_size: .
v_call: TRBV19
j_call: TRBJ1-2
cdr3_nt: TGTGCCAGTAGTATAGGGGCTGGCTATGGCTACACCTTC
cdr3_aa: CASSIGAGYGYTF

d_call: .
clone_size: .
v_call: TRBV24-1
j_call: TRBJ2-1
cdr3_nt: TGTGCCACCAGCGATCCCCGCCGCCGGGATGAGCAGTTCTTC
cdr3_aa: CATSDPRRRDEQFF

d_call: TRBD1
clone_size: .
v_call: TRBV19
j_call: TRBJ1-4
cdr3_nt: TGTGCCAGTAAGCCGGACAGGGCGCCGACTAATGAAAAACTGTTTTTT
cdr3_aa: CASKPDRAPTNEKLFF

d_call: .
clone_size: .
v_call: TRBV6-6
j_call: TRBJ2-7
cdr3_nt: TGTGCCAGCAGTTCCCTTTGGGGGGGCCAGTACTTC
cdr3_aa: CASSSLWGGQYF

d_call: TRBD2
clone_size: .
v_call: TRBV3-1/TRBV3-2
j_call: TRBJ2-2
cdr3_nt: TGTGCCAGCAGCCGACCAAAAGCACTAGCGGGAGGATCCGGGGAGCTGTTTTTT
cdr3_aa: CASSRPKALAGGSGELFF

d_call: .
clone_size: .
v_call: TRBV25-1
j_call: TRBJ2-2
cdr3_nt: TGTGCCAGCAGTGAATCCCCTCGGGGTAACACCGGGGAGCTGTTTTTT
cdr3_aa: CASSESPRGNTGELFF

d_call: TRBD2
clone_size: .
v_call: TRBV7-2
j_call: TRBJ2-3
cdr3_nt: TGTGCCAGCAGCTTACGAGCGGGAGGTCGGACAGATACGCAGTATTTT
cdr3_aa: CASSLRAGGRTDTQYF

d_call: TRBD1
clone_size: .
v_call: TRBV10-2
j_call: TRBJ1-2
cdr3_nt: TGCGCCAGCAGCGAAGACAGGGGGTATGGTGGCTACACCTTC
cdr3_aa: CASSEDRGYGGYTF

d_call: TRBD1
clone_size: once
v_call: TRBV2
j_call: TRBJ1-1
cdr3_nt: TGTGCCAGCAGTAAGGGACAGCAACAGAACACTGAAGCTTTCTTT
cdr3_aa: CASSKGQQQNTEAFF

d_call: .
clone_size: .
v_call: TRBV28
j_call: TRBJ2-7
cdr3_nt: TGTGCCAGCAGTTTGGGGGGAAGCTCCTACGAGCAGTACTTC
cdr3_aa: CASSLGGSSYEQYF

d_call: .
clone_size: .
v_call: TRBV12-5
j_call: TRBJ2-4
cdr3_nt: TGTGCTAGTGGTTTGGTGGCCGGGACACCAGAGTACTTC
cdr3_aa: CASGLVAGTPEYF

d_call: .
clone_size: once
v_call: TRBV5-1
j_call: TRBJ1-5
cdr3_nt: TGCGCCAGCAGCCTTAATCAGCCCCAGCATTTT
cdr3_aa: CASSLNQPQHF

d_call: .
clone_size: .
v_call: TRBV7-9
j_call: TRBJ2-3
cdr3_nt: TGTGCCAGCAGCTTAGGGCTCCTTCCCGCGGGGGATACGCAGTATTTT
cdr3_aa: CASSLGLLPAGDTQYF

d_call: .
clone_size: .
v_call: TRBV27
j_call: TRBJ2-7
cdr3_nt: TGTGCCACGAGCCGGGAGACAATCGGTTCGGGCGAGCAGTACTTC
cdr3_aa: CATSRETIGSGEQYF

d_call: TRBD1
clone_size: .
v_call: TRBV10-3
j_call: TRBJ2-2
cdr3_nt: TGTGCCATCAGACCTGACAGGGGCGGTGGGACCGGGGAGCTGTTTTTT
cdr3_aa: CAIRPDRGGGTGELFF

d_call: .
clone_size: .
v_call: TRBV6-6
j_call: TRBJ1-2
cdr3_nt: TGTGCCAGCAGTGGACAATACTATGGCTACACCTTC
cdr3_aa: CASSGQYYGYTF

d_call: TRBD2
clone_size: .
v_call: TRBV9
j_call: TRBJ2-3
cdr3_nt: TGTGCCAGCAGCGTAGCTGGGAGCGGGAGTTTATCAGATACGCAGTATTTT
cdr3_aa: CASSVAGSGSLSDTQYF

d_call: TRBD1
clone_size: .
v_call: TRBV5-6
j_call: TRBJ2-3
cdr3_nt: TGTGCCAGCAGCTTTCCCAGTGACAGGGCCGGCACAGATACGCAGTATTTT
cdr3_aa: CASSFPSDRAGTDTQYF

d_call: .
clone_size: .
v_call: TRBV7-8
j_call: TRBJ1-5
cdr3_nt: TGTGCCAGCAGCTCCGCCGCAGGACACAATAATCAGCCCCAGCATTTT
cdr3_aa: CASSSAAGHNNQPQHF

d_call: TRBD1
clone_size: .
v_call: TRBV19
j_call: TRBJ1-2
cdr3_nt: TGTGCCAGTAGAACTGACAGGGCTGGGGCTAACTATGGCTACACCTTC
cdr3_aa: CASRTDRAGANYGYTF

d_call: TRBD1
clone_size: .
v_call: TRBV4-1
j_call: TRBJ1-2
cdr3_nt: TGCGCCAGCAGCCAGGACCCGACAGGGGGGAACTATGGCTACACCTTC
cdr3_aa: CASSQDPTGGNYGYTF

d_call: .
clone_size: .
v_call: TRBV5-4
j_call: TRBJ1-1
cdr3_nt: TGTGCCAGCAGCTTTACGGGGAACACTGAAGCTTTCTTT
cdr3_aa: CASSFTGNTEAFF

d_call: .
clone_size: few
v_call: TRBV7-9
j_call: TRBJ1-4
cdr3_nt: TGTGCCAGCAGCTTAGCACAGGGTAATGAAAAACTGTTTTTT
cdr3_aa: CASSLAQGNEKLFF

d_call: .
clone_size: .
v_call: TRBV19
j_call: TRBJ1-1
cdr3_nt: TGTGCCAGTAGTTGGAGGGTAAACCCGGGATGGACTGAAGCTTTCTTT
cdr3_aa: CASSWRVNPGWTEAFF

d_call: TRBD1
clone_size: few
v_call: TRBV7-2
j_call: TRBJ1-2
cdr3_nt: TGTGCCAGCAGCTGGACAGGGGGACAAGGGTATGGCTACACCTTC
cdr3_aa: CASSWTGGQGYGYTF

d_call: .
clone_size: .
v_call: TRBV7-9
j_call: TRBJ1-1
cdr3_nt: TGTGCCAGCAGCTTAGGGGCAGGGAACACTGAAGCTTTCTTT
cdr3_aa: CASSLGAGNTEAFF

d_call: TRBD1
clone_size: .
v_call: TRBV7-3
j_call: TRBJ1-1
cdr3_nt: TGTGCCAGCAGCTTAAATGACAGGGGGCCTGAAGCTTTCTTT
cdr3_aa: CASSLNDRGPEAFF

d_call: .
clone_size: .
v_call: TRBV18
j_call: TRBJ1-2
cdr3_nt: TGTGCCAGCTCACCAGCAACTTTCTATGGCTACACCTTC
cdr3_aa: CASSPATFYGYTF

d_call: TRBD1
clone_size: .
v_call: TRBV6-5
j_call: TRBJ1-5
cdr3_nt: TGTGCCAGCAGTTACCTACAGGGGACAAGAAATCAGCCCCAGCATTTT
cdr3_aa: CASSYLQGTRNQPQHF

d_call: TRBD1
clone_size: few
v_call: TRBV3-1/TRBV3-2
j_call: TRBJ1-2
cdr3_nt: TGTGCCAGCAGCCCTCGGGGGACAGCTTATGGCTACACCTTC
cdr3_aa: CASSPRGTAYGYTF

d_call: .
clone_size: .
v_call: TRBV18
j_call: TRBJ2-2
cdr3_nt: TGTGCCAGCTCACCACCGGCAGGGGGGATGTCCACCGGGGAGCTGTTTTTT
cdr3_aa: CASSPPAGGMSTGELFF

d_call: .
clone_size: once
v_call: TRBV5-1
j_call: TRBJ1-1
cdr3_nt: TGCGCCAGCAGCTCCCAGGGAGGGCGCACTGAAGCTTTCTTT
cdr3_aa: CASSSQGGRTEAFF

d_call: TRBD1
clone_size: .
v_call: TRBV28
j_call: TRBJ1-5
cdr3_nt: TGTGCCAGCAGTTTCGGACAGGGGAGCAATCAGCCCCAGCATTTT
cdr3_aa: CASSFGQGSNQPQHF

d_call: .
clone_size: .
v_call: TRBV11-2
j_call: TRBJ1-3
cdr3_nt: TGTGCCAGCAGCTTAGAGGGGGCCCCCTCTGGAAACACCATATATTTT
cdr3_aa: CASSLEGAPSGNTIYF